This T cell receptor (beta chain) is from a study of OX40 agonist ivuxolimab in advanced cancers. Study details: A partial response was reached by three patients: one with hepatocellular carcinoma and two with cutaneous melanoma.

Turning to this clone: Its target is not known.

Anyone with autoimmune disease history or systemic immunosuppression was excluded. Broader study findings: With doses of 0.1 to 3.0 mg/kg, CD4+ and CD8+ blood T cells had undergone clonal expansion by week 6. Clonal expansion among partial responders at 0.1-3.0 mg/kg ranked near the lowest.

Profiled with immunoSEQ multiplex PCR; TCRdb holds only in-frame clones, not every one. The table shows 98,000 or so clones, with roughly 95% occurring only once. Per germline, CDR1 SGHAT and CDR2 FQNNGV. CDR3 size: 15 residues. V lost 1 base to trimming and J lost 4 bases, with 11 bases between them. The sample here was CD4+ or CD8+ T cells sorted from blood, taken in a trial of the OX40 agonist ivuxolimab. This receptor was obtained from an adult with an advanced solid tumor such as melanoma, head and neck, liver or kidney cancer. This sequence joins TRBV11-2 and TRBJ2-1, with D maybe TRBD2 (5 bases). The CDR3 DNA reads as TGTGCCAGCAGCTTAGGGCTAGCAGTATACAATGAGCAGTTCTTC. Translating gives CASSLGLAVYNEQFF.